This T cell receptor beta chain emerged from a study of blood T cell repertoires in COVID-19. Study-level background: T cells, B-cell-depleted T cells, or PBMCs provided the cDNA or gDNA that served as material.

This clone was observed once. This CDR3 region has 15 residues. V lost 5 bases to trimming and J lost 4 bases, with 16 bases between them. Germline values: CDR1 SEHNR, CDR2 FQNEAQ (reference sequence). Using immunoSEQ multiplex PCR, the repertoire was profiled, and TCRdb retains in-frame clones only, with some absent. Of 200,000 to 250,000 clones listed, 80% to 90% are singletons. V gene TRBV7-9 combines with J gene TRBJ2-3, with D uncertain. Sequenced sample: peripheral blood. The clonotype comes from a woman of 80 years or more with acute or convalescent COVID-19. CDR3 DNA: TGTGCCAGCAGCCCTCCGGCGGTCCGTCCAGATACGCAGTATTTT. Protein product: CASSPPAVRPDTQYF.